This T cell receptor (beta chain) was found in a study of CXCR3-negative and CXCR3-positive naive CD8 T cells. Whole-study findings and limits: Naive cells with CXCR3 showed TRB CDR3s that were more hydrophobic than those in CXCR3-negative naive cells.

Naive CD8+ T cells were CD45RO-CCR7+CD27+CD95-. The libraries of TRB cDNA were prepared using 5' RACE with UMI labels. From its re-call of the 5' RACE reads, TCRdb lists each CDR3 protein once, without DNA. The table lists over 50,000 distinct CDR3 sequences. As concerns this clonotype: The antigen is unknown.

From germline, CDR1 is MNHEY and CDR2 SVGEGT. The CDR3 totals 13 residues. The rearrangement links TRBV6-2 or TRBV6-3 to TRBJ2-7; the TCRdb D gene call, TRBD2, has no DNA to confirm it. The clonotype was recovered from a human donor in good health. Some clones in this sample may be carry-over from other donors' samples. Sequencing input: naive CXCR3+ CD8+ T cells from blood. Subset given: CD45RO-CCR7+CD27+CD95- naive CD8+ T cells expressing CXCR3 (TNR3+). This CDR3 is CASSYGLVYEQYF.